Listed below are T cell receptor beta chains from one sample, sequenced in a study of OX40 agonist ivuxolimab in advanced cancers. TCRdb's copy holds only in-frame clones and misses some; the assay was immunoSEQ multiplex PCR. The sample gives some 86,000 clones, approximately 91% of which show up once; around 7% is in the top ten. Sequenced here: CD4+ or CD8+ T cells sorted from blood, sampled in a trial of the OX40 agonist ivuxolimab. These receptors came from an adult with an advanced solid tumor such as melanoma, head and neck, liver or kidney cancer. Each CDR3 is given with its conserved first and last residue. A D gene is named only where the DNA matches it firmly. Clone size, where shown, is once, few, many, or a class for clones that have expanded.

d_call j_call v_call clone_size cdr3_aa cdr3_nt
. TRBJ2-1 TRBV6-5 . CASSNPGLRLNEQFF TGTGCCAGCAGTAACCCCGGTCTGCGCCTCAATGAGCAGTTCTTC
TRBD1 TRBJ1-5 TRBV7-9 . CASSLGQGKGQPQHF TGTGCCAGCAGCCTCGGACAGGGAAAAGGTCAGCCCCAGCATTTT
. TRBJ2-1 TRBV28 . CASSLRSLGSYNEQFF TGTGCCAGCAGTTTACGGAGTCTGGGCTCCTACAATGAGCAGTTCTTC
. TRBJ2-2 TRBV4-1 . CASSQTFGPGAATGELFF TGCGCCAGCAGCCAAACGTTCGGTCCAGGGGCTGCCACCGGGGAGCTGTTTTTT
. TRBJ2-3 TRBV21-1 once CASSERPGVEQYF TGTGCCAGCAGCGAACGACCGGGAGTAGAGCAGTATTTT
. TRBJ1-1 TRBV2 . CASSGTALAAFF TGTGCCAGCAGTGGGACGGCCCTCGCAGCTTTCTTT
. TRBJ2-7 TRBV28 . CASRNLPGDPRAYEQYF TGTGCCAGCAGAAACCTACCCGGGGACCCCAGGGCCTACGAGCAGTACTTC
TRBD1 TRBJ1-5 TRBV5-6 . CASSSNRDSYSNQPQHF TGTGCCAGCAGCTCGAACCGGGACAGCTATAGCAATCAGCCCCAGCATTTT
TRBD2 TRBJ2-5 TRBV6-1 . CASRREGLASETQYF TGTGCCAGCAGAAGGGAGGGACTAGCGTCAGAGACCCAGTACTTC
TRBD2 TRBJ2-1 TRBV7-2 . CASSLVLAGGPGEQFF TGTGCCAGCAGCTTAGTATTAGCGGGAGGGCCTGGGGAGCAGTTCTTC
. TRBJ1-3 TRBV11-2 . CASSPLYGSLSGNTIYF TGTGCCAGCAGCCCCCTTTATGGGTCCCTCTCTGGAAACACCATATATTTT
TRBD2 TRBJ2-1 TRBV14 . CASSQGNLAGTYNEQFF TGTGCCAGCAGCCAAGGGAATCTAGCGGGGACCTACAATGAGCAGTTCTTC
TRBD2 TRBJ2-3 TRBV9 . CASSVGLGGLEQNTQYF TGTGCCAGCAGCGTAGGGTTAGGGGGACTAGAACAGAATACGCAGTATTTT
TRBD2 TRBJ2-6 TRBV11-3 . CASSPGLAGSSGANVLTF TGTGCCAGCAGCCCAGGACTAGCGGGTTCCTCTGGGGCCAACGTCCTGACTTTC
. TRBJ2-7 TRBV27 . CASSLSWAPYEQYF TGTGCCAGCAGTTTATCCTGGGCCCCCTACGAGCAGTACTTC
. TRBJ1-2 TRBV6-4 few CASSAEGGYGYTF TGTGCCAGCAGTGCGGAGGGTGGCTATGGCTACACCTTC
. TRBJ2-3 TRBV5-8 . CASSVGQGFLAGDTQYF TGTGCCAGCAGCGTGGGGCAGGGCTTTCTCGCGGGAGATACGCAGTATTTT
. TRBJ2-5 TRBV29-1 . CSVDWGGWETQYF TGCAGCGTTGATTGGGGTGGTTGGGAGACCCAGTACTTC
. TRBJ2-7 TRBV10-1 once CASSESTRPASYEQYF TGCGCCAGCAGTGAGTCGACTCGGCCAGCCTCCTACGAGCAGTACTTC
TRBD2 TRBJ2-7 TRBV5-1 . CASSLAGGAASGSVEQYF TGCGCCAGCAGCTTGGCGGGGGGCGCGGCTAGCGGGAGTGTTGAGCAGTACTTC
. TRBJ2-7 TRBV7-9 . CASSLGDGYEQYF TGTGCCAGCAGCTTAGGCGACGGCTACGAGCAGTACTTC
TRBD2 TRBJ2-5 TRBV28 . CASSFSGTSGGTPRTQYF TGTGCCAGCAGTTTCTCCGGGACTAGCGGGGGGACTCCGAGGACCCAGTACTTC
. TRBJ1-1 TRBV5-1 . CASSLAGARTEAFF TGCGCCAGCAGCTTGGCGGGGGCGCGAACTGAAGCTTTCTTT
. TRBJ2-1 TRBV28 . CASSSLYSEQFF TGTGCCAGCAGTTCGCTGTACAGTGAGCAGTTCTTC
. TRBJ2-7 TRBV18 . CASSPGGYEQYF TGTGCCAGCTCACCAGGCGGCTACGAGCAGTACTTC
TRBD2 TRBJ2-1 TRBV25-1 . CASSPWTSSNNEQFF TGTGCCAGCAGTCCCTGGACTAGCAGCAACAATGAGCAGTTCTTC
. TRBJ2-2 TRBV7-2 . CASSTYTGELFF TGTGCCAGCAGCACCTACACCGGGGAGCTGTTTTTT
TRBD1 TRBJ2-2 TRBV7-2 . CASSLSGDSGELFF TGTGCCAGCAGCTTATCCGGGGACAGCGGGGAGCTGTTTTTT
TRBD1 TRBJ2-3 TRBV5-1 . CASSLGQGRVTDTQYF TGCGCCAGCAGCTTGGGACAGGGGCGGGTCACAGATACGCAGTATTTT
. TRBJ2-7 TRBV18 . CASSHGAPYEQYF TGTGCCAGCTCACACGGGGCCCCCTACGAGCAGTACTTC
. TRBJ2-2 TRBV19 . CASSLLTQGNTGELFF TGTGCCAGTAGTCTCCTTACACAGGGAAACACCGGGGAGCTGTTTTTT
. TRBJ1-5 TRBV6-1 few CASSEAGNQPQHF TGTGCCAGCAGTGAAGCGGGCAATCAGCCCCAGCATTTT
. TRBJ2-2 TRBV7-2 . CASREGKRKKSYGELFF TGTGCCAGCAGGGAGGGCAAGCGGAAGAAGTCTTACGGGGAGCTGTTTTTT
TRBD1 TRBJ1-4 TRBV11-2 . CASSSRTGSYEKLFF TGTGCCAGCAGCTCTAGGACAGGGAGTTACGAAAAACTGTTTTTT
TRBD1 TRBJ1-4 TRBV28 . CASSPSGQGDEKLFF TGTGCCAGCAGTCCGTCGGGACAGGGCGACGAAAAACTGTTTTTT
TRBD1 TRBJ2-7 TRBV5-1 . CASSPGGTGVGLEQYF TGCGCCAGCAGCCCTGGTGGGACAGGAGTAGGTCTCGAGCAGTACTTC
TRBD2 TRBJ2-2 TRBV27 . CASTLAGGGTGELFF TGTGCCAGCACCTTGGCGGGAGGGGGCACCGGGGAGCTGTTTTTT